One sample yielded the 18 T cell receptor beta chains listed below, sequenced in a study of T cell changes during pregnancy in multiple sclerosis. Profiled with immunoSEQ multiplex PCR; TCRdb holds only in-frame clones, not every one. This sample has roughly 48,000 clones; approximately 92% occur once, and the top ten carry around 0.25%. Specimen: CD4+ T cells from peripheral blood mononuclear cells, collected in the third trimester of pregnancy. Receptor source: a female donor with multiple sclerosis, enrolled in a pregnancy study.

The rearrangement links TRBV28 to TRBJ2-2; TRBD2 aligns across 13 bases. The germline CDR1 and CDR2 sequences are MDHEN and SYDVKM. The CDR3 contains 16 residues. V shed 6 bases, J shed 4 bases, and the junction held 5 bases outside the gene matches. CDR3 nucleotides: TGTGCCAGCAGCAAACTAGCGGGAGGGTTCACCGGGGAGCTGTTTTTT. Translation: CASSKLAGGFTGELFF.

The V and J genes are TRBV7-3 and TRBJ2-1; TRBD2 matches 11 bases. Germline trimming cut 5 bases from V and 7 bases from J; bases unmatched to any gene: 10. This CDR3 region has 16 residues. Germline V gene sequence: CDR1 SGHTA, CDR2 FQGTGA. The CDR3 DNA is TGTGCCAGCAGCCCCCCCGGGCTAGCGGGAGGTAATGAGCAGTTCTTC. Amino acids: CASSPPGLAGGNEQFF.

This clone has just one count. One end of the junction varies from germline; a read error may be responsible. The chain joins TRBV11-1 to TRBJ1-1; maybe TRBD1 (6 bases). From germline, CDR1 is SGHAT and CDR2 FQDESV (reference sequence). The CDR3 has 15 residues. Here the CDR3 reads CASTLGGPGGTEAFF. The CDR3 nucleotides are TGTGCCAGCACCTTAGGGGGGCCCGGTGGCACTGAAGCTTTCTTT.

The chain has TRBV19 and TRBJ1-1; D remains unclear. Germline V CDR1 and CDR2: LNHDA, SQIVND (reference sequence). Trimming pared 7 bases from V and 5 bases from J, leaving 17 bases between. The CDR3 has 14 amino acids. The CDR3 DNA reads as TGTGCCAGTAAGGTCGGACCGGCGGGAACTGAAGCTTTCTTT. It encodes CASKVGPAGTEAFF.

In DNA, the CDR3 is TGTGCCAGCAGCTTAGTAATGGCTAGCGGGAGTGTACTTAACGAGCAGTACTTC. This sequence encodes CASSLVMASGSVLNEQYF. The V gene is TRBV11-2, the J gene TRBJ2-7; 10 positions match TRBD2. The V gene's germline CDR1 is SGHAT and CDR2 FQNNGV. Trimming removed 1 base from V and 5 bases from J; junction bases left unmatched: 14. CDR3 length: 18 residues.

This chain uses TRBV18 with TRBJ1-4; the match to TRBD1 covers 7 bases. The germline gives CDR1 KGHSH, CDR2 LQKENI. The V and J ends lost 3 bases and 1 base, in that order; junction bases with no gene match: 5. The CDR3 is 16 amino acids. As DNA, the CDR3 is TGTGCCAGCTCACCGCTACAGGGGTTAACTAATGAAAAACTGTTTTTT. Translated, it gives CASSPLQGLTNEKLFF.

The chain links TRBV27 to TRBJ1-4; 7 bases align to TRBD1. Unmatched junction bases numbered 4, after V lost 7 bases and J lost 2 bases. The germline CDR1 and CDR2 sequences are MNHEY and SMNVEV (reference sequence). The CDR3 has 14 amino acids. The DNA for the CDR3 is TGTGCCAGCACCGTACAGGGGACTAATGAAAAACTGTTTTTT. The encoded protein is CASTVQGTNEKLFF.

The V call is TRBV5-1, the J call TRBJ2-5, with D possibly matching TRBD2 (5 bases). The V gene lost 0 bases and the J gene lost 2 bases, with 14 bases spanning the gap. This CDR3 is 16 amino acids long. The germline V gene encodes CDR1 SGHRS and CDR2 YFSETQ. CDR3 amino acids: CASSLGRAEGQETQYF. CDR3 DNA: TGCGCCAGCAGCTTGGGTAGGGCCGAGGGACAAGAGACCCAGTACTTC.

V is TRBV14 and J is TRBJ1-2; D gene ambiguous. Germline V lookup: CDR1 SGHDN, CDR2 FVKESK. CDR3 length: 15 amino acids. V gave up 1 base and J gave up 3 bases, with 12 bases separating them. CDR3 residues: CASSQAPGWDYGYTF. CDR3 in DNA: TGTGCCAGCAGCCAAGCCCCGGGGTGGGACTATGGCTACACCTTC.

The chain employs TRBV19 and TRBJ1-2, with TRBD1 matching 7 bases. Trimming at V came to 7 bases and at J to 6 bases, leaving 8 bases not matched to a gene. Per germline, CDR1 LNHDA and CDR2 SQIVND (reference sequence). This CDR3 contains 13 residues. CDR3 nucleotides: TGTGCCAGTACCCTGACAGGGATAAATGGCTACACCTTC. Protein: CASTLTGINGYTF.

This chain links TRBV5-4 with TRBJ2-3, with TRBD2 matching over 7 bases. The CDR3 extends over 15 amino acids. The V gene end was trimmed by 2 bases and the J gene end by 0 bases; junction bases not matched to a gene: 3. Looked up from germline, CDR1 is SGHNT and CDR2 is YYREEE (reference sequence). The chain's CDR3 is CASSFLGGSTDTQYF. As DNA, the CDR3 is TGTGCCAGCAGCTTCCTGGGGGGGAGCACAGATACGCAGTATTTT.

The rearrangement links TRBV5-1 to TRBJ1-2; D gene uncertain. The CDR3 sequence is 15 residues long. The V end lost 3 bases, the J end lost 4 bases, and 16 bases lay between the germline ends. Per germline, CDR1 SGHRS and CDR2 YFSETQ. CDR3 protein: CASSSSRPAAYGYTF. The DNA of the CDR3 is TGCGCCAGCAGCTCTTCAAGACCTGCGGCCTATGGCTACACCTTC.

The chain recombines TRBV5-1 with TRBJ2-7, with TRBD2 identical over 10 bases. The trim removed 0 bases at V and 6 bases at J, leaving 6 bases unmatched. Germline CDR1 and CDR2: SGHRS and YFSETQ. This CDR3 is 15 amino acids long. CDR3 DNA: TGCGCCAGCAGCTTGGGCGTGACTAGCGGGCCCGAGCAGTACTTC. Protein product: CASSLGVTSGPEQYF. The variable domain in full, with the rest retrieved from reference TRBV5-1 and TRBJ2-7, is KAGVTQTPRYLIKTRGQQVTLSCSPISGHRSVSWYQQTPGQGLQFLFEYFSETQRNKGNFPGRFSGRQFSNSRSEMNVSTLELGDSALYLCASSLGVTSGPEQYFGPGTRLTVT.

This chain connects TRBV9 to TRBJ2-4; 10 bases are a match to TRBD1. The trim removed 0 bases at V and 4 bases at J, leaving 7 bases unmatched. CDR3 length: 17 residues. CDR1 SGDLS and CDR2 YYNGEE come from the germline V gene. The CDR3 sequence is CASSVEAGQGVKNIQYF. CDR3 sequence (DNA): TGTGCCAGCAGCGTAGAGGCCGGACAGGGGGTAAAAAACATTCAGTACTTC.

This sequence joins TRBV19 and TRBJ1-1; D not resolved. The CDR3 covers 13 residues. The germline V gene encodes CDR1 LNHDA and CDR2 SQIVND (reference sequence). V was pared by 7 bases and J by 4 bases, with 13 bases between. For the CDR3, the DNA is TGTGCCAGTATCGGGAAGGGTCCCACTGAAGCTTTCTTT. This translates into CASIGKGPTEAFF.

CDR3 DNA sequence: TGTGCCTGGAAGGGGGTGATCAGCTCCTACGAGCAGTACTTC. Translating it yields CAWKGVISSYEQYF. V is TRBV30 and J is TRBJ2-7, with a weak D call TRBD1 (6 bases). Germline V gene lookup returns CDR1 GTSNPN and CDR2 SVGIG (reference sequence). Trimming pared 4 bases from V and 0 bases from J, leaving 13 bases between. The CDR3 is made up of 14 amino acids.

V gene TRBV4-2 combines with J gene TRBJ1-2; possibly TRBD1 for D (6 bases). CDR3 length: 15 residues. V lost 4 bases, J lost 8 bases, and 20 bases lay in between. CDR1 LGHNA and CDR2 YNFKEQ come from the germline V gene. The CDR3 DNA reads as TGTGCCAGCAGCCCCTCCGCCGGGACACCTCAAGGCTACACCTTC. The encoded protein is CASSPSAGTPQGYTF.

The genes are TRBV13 and TRBJ1-1; D is perhaps TRBD1 (5 bases). The CDR3 is 12 residues long. Trimming cost V 2 bases and J 4 bases, with 5 bases left between them. Germline V gene data show CDR1 as PRHDT and CDR2 as FYEKMQ (reference sequence). This chain's CDR3 is CASSLRGTEAFF. The CDR3 DNA reads as TGTGCCAGCAGCTTAAGGGGCACTGAAGCTTTCTTT.